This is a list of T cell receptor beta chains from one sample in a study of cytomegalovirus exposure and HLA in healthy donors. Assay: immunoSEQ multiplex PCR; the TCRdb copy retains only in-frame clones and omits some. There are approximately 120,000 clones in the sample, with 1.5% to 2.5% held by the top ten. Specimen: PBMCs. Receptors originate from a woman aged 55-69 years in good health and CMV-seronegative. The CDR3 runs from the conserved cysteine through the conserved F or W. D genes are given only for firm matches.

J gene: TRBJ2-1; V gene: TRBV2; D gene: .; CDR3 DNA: TGTGCCAGCAGACTCCTGGACAGTATCTCCTACAATGAGCAGTTCTTC; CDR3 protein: CASRLLDSISYNEQFF
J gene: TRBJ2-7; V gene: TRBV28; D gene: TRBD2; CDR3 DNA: TGTGCCAGCAGTTTAAGCGGGGGGGCTGTCTACGAGCAGTACTTC; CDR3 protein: CASSLSGGAVYEQYF
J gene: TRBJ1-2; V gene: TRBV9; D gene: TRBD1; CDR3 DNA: TGTGCCAGCAGCGCACAGGGGGACTATGGCTACACCTTC; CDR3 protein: CASSAQGDYGYTF
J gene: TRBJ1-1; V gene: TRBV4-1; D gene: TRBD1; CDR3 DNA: TGCGCCAGCAGCCAAGAAAGCCGCAGGGGGCGAATAACTGAAGCTTTCTTT; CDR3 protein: CASSQESRRGRITEAFF
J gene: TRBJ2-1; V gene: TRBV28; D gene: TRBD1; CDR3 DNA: TGTGCCAGCAGTCCACTGGGACAGGGGGGAAACAATGAGCAGTTCTTC; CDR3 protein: CASSPLGQGGNNEQFF
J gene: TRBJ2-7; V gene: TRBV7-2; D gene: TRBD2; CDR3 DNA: TGTGCCAGCAGCTTAGTGTTTGGGACTAGCGGGGGATACGAGCAGTACTTC; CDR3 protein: CASSLVFGTSGGYEQYF
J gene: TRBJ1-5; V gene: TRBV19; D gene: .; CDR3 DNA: TGTGCCAGTAGTATTGCGGGCAGTGGACAGCCCCAGCATTTT; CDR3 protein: CASSIAGSGQPQHF
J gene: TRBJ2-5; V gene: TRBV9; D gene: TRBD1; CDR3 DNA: TGTGCCAGCAGAGGACAGGGGAATAAAGAGACCCAGTACTTC; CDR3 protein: CASRGQGNKETQYF
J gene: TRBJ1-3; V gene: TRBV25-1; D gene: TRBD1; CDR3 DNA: TGTGCCAGCACGAAAGGGGGCATCGCTGGAAACACCATATATTTT; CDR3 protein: CASTKGGIAGNTIYF
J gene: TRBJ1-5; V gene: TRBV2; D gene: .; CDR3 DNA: TGTGCCAGCATGGGAGGGTGGGGCAATCAGCCCCAGCATTTT; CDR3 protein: CASMGGWGNQPQHF
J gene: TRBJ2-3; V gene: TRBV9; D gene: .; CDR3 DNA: TGTGCCAGCAGCGTAGCGGGCGGCGGGGGCTTTGGGGATACGCAGTATTTT; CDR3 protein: CASSVAGGGGFGDTQYF
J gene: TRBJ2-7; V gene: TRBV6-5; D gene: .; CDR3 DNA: TGTGCCAGCAGTCTGACAGCGACCTCCTACGAGCAGTACTTC; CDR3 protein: CASSLTATSYEQYF
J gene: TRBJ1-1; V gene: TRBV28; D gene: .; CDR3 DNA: TGTGCCAGCAGTCCGGGAAAGGGAAGATACACTGAAGCTTTCTTT; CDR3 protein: CASSPGKGRYTEAFF
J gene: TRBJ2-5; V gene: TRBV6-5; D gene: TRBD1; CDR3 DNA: TGTGCCAGCAGTTTCGCGGGACAGGGTTCAGAGACCCAGTACTTC; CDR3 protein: CASSFAGQGSETQYF
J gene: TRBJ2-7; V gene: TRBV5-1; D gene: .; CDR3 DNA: TGCGCCAGCAGCCTACAGGAGAACTACGAGCAGTACTTC; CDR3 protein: CASSLQENYEQYF
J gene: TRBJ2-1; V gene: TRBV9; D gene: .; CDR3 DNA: TGTGCCACCAGCCCCGCCAGGTACAATGAGCAGTTCTTC; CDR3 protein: CATSPARYNEQFF
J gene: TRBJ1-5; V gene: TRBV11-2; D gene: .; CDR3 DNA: TGTGCCAGCAGTCCCGGTGCTAGCGGGAGCAATCAGCCCCAGCATTTT; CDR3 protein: CASSPGASGSNQPQHF
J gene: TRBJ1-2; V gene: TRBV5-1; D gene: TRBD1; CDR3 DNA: TGCGCCAGCAGACCCGGGACAGGGTTAGACTATGGCTACACCTTC; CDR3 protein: CASRPGTGLDYGYTF
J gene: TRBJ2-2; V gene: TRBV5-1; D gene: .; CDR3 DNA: TGCGCCAGCAGCTTCTCTAGCGCGAACACCGGGGAGCTGTTTTTT; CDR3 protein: CASSFSSANTGELFF
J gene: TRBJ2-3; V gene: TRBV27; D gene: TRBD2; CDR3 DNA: TGTGCCAGCAGTTTTAAGCGGGAAGGTACGCAGTATTTT; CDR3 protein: CASSFKREGTQYF
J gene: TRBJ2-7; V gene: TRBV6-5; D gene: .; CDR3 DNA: TGTGCCAGCAGTTATGGGGGGTCCAGCTCCTACGAGCAGTACTTC; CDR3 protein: CASSYGGSSSYEQYF
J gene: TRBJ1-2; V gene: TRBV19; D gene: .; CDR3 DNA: TGTGCCAGTAGTGACCTCATTACAGGACCCTATGGCTACACCTTC; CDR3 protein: CASSDLITGPYGYTF
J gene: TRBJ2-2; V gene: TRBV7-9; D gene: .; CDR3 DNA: TGTGCCAGCAGCCCCCCAGGGGTCGCCGGGGAGCTGTTTTTT; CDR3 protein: CASSPPGVAGELFF
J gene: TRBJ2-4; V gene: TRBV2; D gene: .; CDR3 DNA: TGTGCCAGCAGTGCGGTGGCAGGGGCCAAAAACATTCAGTACTTC; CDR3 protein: CASSAVAGAKNIQYF
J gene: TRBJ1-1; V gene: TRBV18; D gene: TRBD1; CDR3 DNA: TGTGCCAGCTCATCCCGGGACAGGGAAACTACTGAAGCTTTCTTT; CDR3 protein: CASSSRDRETTEAFF
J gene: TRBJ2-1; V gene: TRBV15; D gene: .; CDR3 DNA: TGTGCCACCAGCATCCGGGACAACTTCTTCAACAATGAGCAGTTCTTC; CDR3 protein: CATSIRDNFFNNEQFF
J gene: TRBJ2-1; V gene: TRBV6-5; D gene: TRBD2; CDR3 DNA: TGTGCCAGCACCGAATCGGGACTAGCCCACAATGAGCAGTTCTTC; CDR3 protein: CASTESGLAHNEQFF
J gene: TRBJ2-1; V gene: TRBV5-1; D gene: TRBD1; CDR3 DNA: TGCGCCAGCAGCATTCGACAGGGTGTAGCCAATGAGCAGTTCTTC; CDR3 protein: CASSIRQGVANEQFF
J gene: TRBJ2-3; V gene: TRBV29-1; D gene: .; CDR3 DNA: TGCAGCGTTGAAGGGGGGGACGATACGCAGTATTTT; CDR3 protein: CSVEGGDDTQYF
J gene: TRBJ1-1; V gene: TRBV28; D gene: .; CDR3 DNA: TGTGCCAGCGGCAGGGTCTGGGACACTGAAGCTTTCTTT; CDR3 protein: CASGRVWDTEAFF
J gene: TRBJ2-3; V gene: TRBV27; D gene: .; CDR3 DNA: TGTGCCAGCAGTCCCCCGGCAGATACGCAGTATTTT; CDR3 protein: CASSPPADTQYF
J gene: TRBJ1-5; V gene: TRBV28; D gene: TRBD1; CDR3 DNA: TGTGCCAGCAGTTCCCCCCTGGGGACAGGGCAAGGCAATCAGCCCCAGCATTTT; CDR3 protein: CASSSPLGTGQGNQPQHF
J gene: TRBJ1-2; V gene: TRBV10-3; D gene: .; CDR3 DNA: TGTGCCATTTTGGACAGACCATATGGCTACACCTTC; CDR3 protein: CAILDRPYGYTF
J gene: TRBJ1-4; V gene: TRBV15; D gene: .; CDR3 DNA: TGTGCCACCAGCCCAGCGTGGGGGGGTTTTAATGAAAAACTGTTTTTT; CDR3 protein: CATSPAWGGFNEKLFF
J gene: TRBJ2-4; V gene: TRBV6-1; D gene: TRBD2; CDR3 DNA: TGTGCCAGCAGTGAAGCGCTAACTAGCGGGGGGGCAGCCAAAAACATTCAGTACTTC; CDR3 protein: CASSEALTSGGAAKNIQYF
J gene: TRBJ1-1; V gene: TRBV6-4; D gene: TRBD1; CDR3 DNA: TGTGCCAGCACCGGGACAGGGAACACTGAAGCTTTCTTT; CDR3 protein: CASTGTGNTEAFF
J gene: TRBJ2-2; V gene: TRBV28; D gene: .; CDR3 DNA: TGTGCCAGCAGTTCGGACTCAACCGGGGAGCTGTTTTTT; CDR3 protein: CASSSDSTGELFF
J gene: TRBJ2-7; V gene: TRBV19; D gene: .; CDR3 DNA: TGTGCCACCGGGTTTGCCTCCAGACAGTCGTACTACGAGCAGTACTTC; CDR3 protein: CATGFASRQSYYEQYF
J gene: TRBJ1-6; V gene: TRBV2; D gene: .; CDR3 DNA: TGTGCCAGCAGTGAAGGGCAGGGTAGATCACCCCTCCACTTT; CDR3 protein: CASSEGQGRSPLHF
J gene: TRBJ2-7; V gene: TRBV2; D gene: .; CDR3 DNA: TGTGCCAGCAGGACAGGTGAGGGCTACGAGCAGTACTTC; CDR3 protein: CASRTGEGYEQYF
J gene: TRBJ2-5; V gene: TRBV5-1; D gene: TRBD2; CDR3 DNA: TGCGCCAGCAGCACCTATAGCGGGGGTGAGACCCAGTACTTC; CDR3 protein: CASSTYSGGETQYF
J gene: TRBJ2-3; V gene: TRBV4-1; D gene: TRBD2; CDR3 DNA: TGCGCCAGCAGCCAAGATGAAGGACTAGGCACAGATACGCAGTATTTT; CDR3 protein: CASSQDEGLGTDTQYF
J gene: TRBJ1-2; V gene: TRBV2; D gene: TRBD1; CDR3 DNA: TGTGCCAGGGGACGACAGGGCTCTTATGGCTACACCTTC; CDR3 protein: CARGRQGSYGYTF
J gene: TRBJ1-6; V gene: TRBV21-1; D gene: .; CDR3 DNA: TGTGCCAGCAGCAAAGTAGTAAAGGGGGCAGAAAATTCACCCCTCCACTTT; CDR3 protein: CASSKVVKGAENSPLHF
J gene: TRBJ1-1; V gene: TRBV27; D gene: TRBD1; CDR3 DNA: TGTGCCAGCAGCCTCCGGACAGGGGGCTCGACTGAAGCTTTCTTT; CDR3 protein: CASSLRTGGSTEAFF
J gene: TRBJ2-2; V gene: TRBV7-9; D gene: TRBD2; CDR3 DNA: TGTGCCAGCAGCTTTAGGCCTCACGGGACTACCAACACCGGGGAGCTGTTTTTT; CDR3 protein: CASSFRPHGTTNTGELFF
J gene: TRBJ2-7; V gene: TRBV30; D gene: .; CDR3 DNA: TGTGCCTGGAGTGTATTTGGCGGGGTCTACGAGCAGTACTTC; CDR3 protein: CAWSVFGGVYEQYF